The T cell receptor beta chain under discussion was sequenced for a study of blood T cell repertoires in COVID-19. This clone was seen more than once but under ten times. Measured with immunoSEQ multiplex PCR; TCRdb has only the in-frame clones, and not every one. The table records 100,000 to 150,000 clones, roughly 88% of them present only once. This CDR3 contains 15 residues. Germline CDR1 MNHEY, CDR2 SVGEGT. The J segment lost 3 bases and the V segment lost 8 bases, leaving 12 bases of the junction unmatched. J is TRBJ2-7 and V is TRBV6-2 or TRBV6-3, with 8 bases lining up with TRBD2. The receptor's source is a human donor in a cohort sampled during active COVID-19. The material sequenced was peripheral blood. CDR3 DNA sequence: TGTGCCAGCGGCCCGGGGGGGGCCTTTCTCTACGAGCAGTACTTC. Translation: CASGPGGAFLYEQYF.